A single T cell receptor (beta chain) is shown here with its context. The data were obtained in a study of T cell changes during pregnancy in multiple sclerosis. This table comes from immunoSEQ multiplex PCR, and its TCRdb copy is limited to in-frame clones, with some not included. The repertoire includes 40,000 to 50,000 clones, almost 95% of them detected once, and around 4% sits in the top ten. This CDR3 comprises 18 residues. CDR1 is MGHRA and CDR2 is YSYEKL in the germline V gene. V dropped 2 bases and J dropped 3; count of bases not matched to a gene: 10. The receptor was isolated from a female donor with multiple sclerosis, enrolled in a pregnancy study. The gene calls are TRBV4-1 and TRBJ2-1; TRBD2 matches 10 bases. Sequences were derived from CD8+ T cells from peripheral blood mononuclear cells, sampled in the first trimester of pregnancy. The chain's CDR3 is CASSQTPRTSGFYNEQFF. In DNA, the CDR3 is TGCGCCAGCAGCCAAACCCCCCGGACTAGCGGATTCTACAATGAGCAGTTCTTC.